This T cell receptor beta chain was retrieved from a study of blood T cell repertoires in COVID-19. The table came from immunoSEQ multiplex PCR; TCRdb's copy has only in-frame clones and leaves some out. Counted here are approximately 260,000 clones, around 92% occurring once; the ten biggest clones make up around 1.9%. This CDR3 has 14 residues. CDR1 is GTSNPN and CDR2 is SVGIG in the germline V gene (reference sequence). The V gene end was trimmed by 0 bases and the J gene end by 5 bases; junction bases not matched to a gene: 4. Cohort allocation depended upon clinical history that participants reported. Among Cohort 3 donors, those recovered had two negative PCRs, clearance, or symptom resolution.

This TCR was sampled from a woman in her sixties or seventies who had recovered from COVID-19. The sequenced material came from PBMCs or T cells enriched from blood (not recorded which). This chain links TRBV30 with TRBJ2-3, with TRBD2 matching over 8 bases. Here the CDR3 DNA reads TGTGCCTGGAGTGTAGCCAGCGGGAGAGATACGCAGTATTTT. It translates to CAWSVASGRDTQYF.